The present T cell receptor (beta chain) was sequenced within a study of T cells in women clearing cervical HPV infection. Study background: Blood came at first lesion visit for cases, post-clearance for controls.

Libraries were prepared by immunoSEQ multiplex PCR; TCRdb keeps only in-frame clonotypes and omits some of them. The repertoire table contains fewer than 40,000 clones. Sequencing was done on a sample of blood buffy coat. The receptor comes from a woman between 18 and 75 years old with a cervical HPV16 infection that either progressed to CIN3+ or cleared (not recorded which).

CDR3 sequence: CSVAHTGVEKTQYF. CDR3 DNA (partial): TGCAGCGTAGCCCATACAGGGGTCGAAAAGACG. The chain carries TRBV29-1 and TRBJ2-3; 7 nucleotides match TRBD1. The read ends 3 residues early relative to the CDR3; the germline J gene fills the gap. Germline-derived CDR1 and CDR2 are SQVTM and ANQGSEA. The CDR3 runs to 14 residues.